This T cell receptor (beta chain) was captured by sequencing in a study of tumor and adjacent non-tumor tissue in lung cancer. About the study: There were about 12 adenocarcinoma, a couple of squamous cell carcinoma and 1 small cell lung cancer cases. Overall study results and limits: Normal lung showed higher cumulative top 100 clone frequency than tumor. Tumor tissue had significantly higher TCR diversity than normal lung.

Notes on this clonotype: Its matching antigen is unknown. A read error may produce the germline difference seen at one junction end.

This sample's RNA came from whole unsorted tissue. Donors were chemotherapy-naive, newly diagnosed lung cancer surgical patients in China, August–late 2014. Three rounds of nested PCR, following a modified ARM-PCR protocol, produced the TCRbeta library. MiXCR, run by TCRdb on the multiplex PCR reads, gives a single entry per CDR3 protein. The sample records 95,000 to 150,000 distinct CDR3 sequences, roughly 64% being singletons. This receptor was identified in a young man with non-small cell lung cancer. Sequencing was carried out using lung tumor tissue.

The CDR3 spells CATRREEGSTDTQYF. The CDR3 DNA reads TGTGCCACCAGAAGAGAGGAAGGGAGCACAGATACTCAGTATTTT. The genes are TRBV12-3 or TRBV12-4 and TRBJ2-3; maybe TRBD2 (5 bases). This CDR3 comprises 15 residues.